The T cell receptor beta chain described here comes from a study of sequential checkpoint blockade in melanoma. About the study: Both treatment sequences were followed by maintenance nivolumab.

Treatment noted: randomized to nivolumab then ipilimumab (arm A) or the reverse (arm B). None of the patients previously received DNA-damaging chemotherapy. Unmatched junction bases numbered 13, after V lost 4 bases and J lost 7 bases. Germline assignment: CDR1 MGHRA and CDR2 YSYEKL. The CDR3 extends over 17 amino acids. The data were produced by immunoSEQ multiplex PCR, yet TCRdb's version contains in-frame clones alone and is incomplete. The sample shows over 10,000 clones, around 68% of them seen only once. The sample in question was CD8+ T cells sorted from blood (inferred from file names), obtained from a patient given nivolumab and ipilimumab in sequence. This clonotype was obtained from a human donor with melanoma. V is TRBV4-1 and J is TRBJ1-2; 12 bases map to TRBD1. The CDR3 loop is CASSPTPGTGGKGGYTF. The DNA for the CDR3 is TGCGCCAGCAGCCCAACACCCGGGACAGGGGGCAAGGGTGGCTACACCTTC.